These 8 T cell receptor beta chains share one sample of origin, sequenced in a study of T cell repertoires in cytomegalovirus infection. TCRdb ran MiXCR on the reads and lists one entry per CDR3 protein. Of approximately 110,000 distinct CDR3 sequences listed, around 32% are singletons. These TCRs are of unknown antigen specificity. Sequenced here: CD8+ T cells from cultured PBMCs, sampled from culture after CMV antigen stimulation. Receptors originate from a human donor in good health (CMV status not recorded). Some clones in this sample may be carry-over from other donors' samples.

J is TRBJ2-2 and V is TRBV2; TRBD2 might be the D (5 bases). Looked up from germline, CDR1 is SNHLY and CDR2 is FYNNEI. The germline V and J ends were trimmed by 6 bases and 4 bases, with 6 bases remaining between them. CDR3 size: 12 residues. In DNA form, the CDR3 reads TGTGCCAGCAGGGCGGGCACCGGGGAGCTGTTTTTT. This codes for CASRAGTGELFF.

V gene TRBV6-5 combines with J gene TRBJ2-1; tentatively, D is TRBD1 (6 bases). This CDR3 is built from 17 residues. Germline loops: CDR1 MNHEY, CDR2 SVGAGI. Deletions cut 4 bases from V and 3 bases from J, with 19 bases between. The CDR3 here is CASSSLTPGHSYNEQFF. The CDR3 DNA sequence: TGTGCCAGCAGTTCCTTAACCCCGGGACATAGCTACAATGAGCAGTTCTTC.

This clonotype occurred a few times. The V call is TRBV4-3, the J call TRBJ2-7; the D is unclear. This CDR3 has 16 residues. Trimming stripped 0 bases from V and 3 bases from J, with 15 bases between. Germline CDR1 is LGHNA and CDR2 is YSLEER. CDR3 nucleotide sequence: TGCGCCAGCAGCCAAGATCGATCCCCAATGTACTACGAGCAGTACTTC. This gives the protein CASSQDRSPMYYEQYF.

This sequence joins TRBV15 and TRBJ2-3, with 10 bases matching TRBD1. CDR3 size: 15 residues. CDR1 is LNHNV and CDR2 is YYDKDF in the germline V gene (reference sequence). The trim removed 6 bases at V and 4 bases at J, leaving 7 bases unmatched. CDR3 region: CATRDRGIYPDTQYF. CDR3 in DNA: TGTGCCACCAGGGACAGGGGGATATATCCAGATACGCAGTATTTT.

V and J are TRBV5-4 and TRBJ2-5; D possibly corresponds to TRBD2 (5 bases). In germline, CDR1 is SGHNT, CDR2 YYREEE (reference sequence). Trimming stripped 0 bases from V and 6 bases from J, with 15 bases between. This CDR3 region has 15 residues. CDR3 in DNA: TGTGCCAGCAGCTTGGCACTAGACCCCCAGCAGACCCAGTACTTC. Translated: CASSLALDPQQTQYF.

This clonotype was counted between two and nine times. The chain combines TRBV7-9 with TRBJ1-1, with TRBD1 as a possible D gene (6 bases). The germline gives CDR1 SEHNR, CDR2 FQNEAQ (reference sequence). The CDR3 spans 15 residues. V was cut by 5 bases and J by 4 bases, with 17 bases left in between. The CDR3 DNA follows: TGTGCCAGCAGCCCGGGGGCCGGTGGAGGCACTGAAGCTTTCTTT. Translated, it gives CASSPGAGGGTEAFF.

The J gene is TRBJ2-7, the V gene TRBV12-3 or TRBV12-4, with D tentatively TRBD2 (5 bases). The CDR3 length is 13 residues. Trimming stripped 5 bases from V and 6 bases from J, with 14 bases between. CDR3 coding DNA: TGTGCCAGCAGTCCTTATTCGGGGATCGAGCAGTACTTC. Amino acid sequence: CASSPYSGIEQYF.

This clonotype was seen a handful of times. The V call is TRBV11-2, the J call TRBJ2-5; TRBD1 might be the D (5 bases). V was trimmed by 1 base and J by 2 bases, leaving 17 bases between them. The CDR3 extends over 17 amino acids. CDR1 SGHAT and CDR2 FQNNGV come from the germline V gene. The CDR3: CASSLGQGAWPQETQYF. DNA for the CDR3: TGTGCCAGCAGCTTAGGCCAAGGGGCCTGGCCTCAAGAGACCCAGTACTTC.